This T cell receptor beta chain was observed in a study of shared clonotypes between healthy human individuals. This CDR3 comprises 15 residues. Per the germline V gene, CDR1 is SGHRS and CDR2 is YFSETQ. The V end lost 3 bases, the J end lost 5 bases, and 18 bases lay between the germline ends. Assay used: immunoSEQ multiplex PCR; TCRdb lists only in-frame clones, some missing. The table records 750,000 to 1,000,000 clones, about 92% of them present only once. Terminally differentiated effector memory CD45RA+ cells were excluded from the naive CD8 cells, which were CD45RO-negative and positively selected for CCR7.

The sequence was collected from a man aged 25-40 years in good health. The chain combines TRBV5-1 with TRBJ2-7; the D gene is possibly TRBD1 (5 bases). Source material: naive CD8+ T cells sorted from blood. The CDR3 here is CASSSYRQGTNEQYF. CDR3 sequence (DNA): TGCGCCAGCAGCTCGTACAGGCAGGGAACGAACGAGCAGTACTTC. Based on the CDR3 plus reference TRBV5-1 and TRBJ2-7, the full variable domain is KAGVTQTPRYLIKTRGQQVTLSCSPISGHRSVSWYQQTPGQGLQFLFEYFSETQRNKGNFPGRFSGRQFSNSRSEMNVSTLELGDSALYLCASSSYRQGTNEQYFGPGTRLTVT.